A single sample gave rise to the 23 T cell receptor beta chains below, sequenced in a study of shared clonotypes between healthy human individuals. Only in-frame clones appear in the TCRdb table, and some are missing; sequencing was by immunoSEQ multiplex PCR. The table shows roughly 2,000,000 clones, with over 85% occurring only once. Naive CD8 populations comprised CD45RO-negative cells positively selected for CCR7, excluding terminally differentiated effector memory CD45RA+ cells. Sequencing used naive CD8+ T cells sorted from blood. The receptors shown here come from a man in his late teens or twenties in good health.

This clone was seen just once. The chain recombines TRBV2 with TRBJ2-3, with D possibly being TRBD1 (5 bases). This CDR3 has 17 residues. Germline lookup yields CDR1 SNHLY and CDR2 FYNNEI. Trimming left V 3 bases short and J 0 bases short, with 16 bases between. The CDR3 reads CASSDYRISSSTDTQYF. CDR3 nucleotide sequence: TGTGCCAGCAGTGACTACAGGATATCGTCTAGCACAGATACGCAGTATTTT.

CDR3 protein: CASSVAIGGVETQYF. The CDR3 DNA is TGTGCCAGCAGCGTCGCGATTGGGGGCGTCGAGACCCAGTACTTC. The genes are TRBV9 and TRBJ2-5; D is possibly TRBD1 (6 bases). This CDR3 comprises 15 residues. V gave up 2 bases and J gave up 5 bases, with 16 bases separating them. Germline loops: CDR1 SGDLS, CDR2 YYNGEE.

In regard to this clone: This CDR3 is also generated by other DNA sequences in the sample. V is TRBV5-6 and J is TRBJ2-7; D gene uncertain. Trimming shortened V by 2 bases and J by 2 bases, and 11 bases separated the two germline ends. CDR1 and CDR2 from the germline V gene are SGHDT and YYEEEE. The CDR3 runs to 14 residues. The CDR3 loop is CASSFSGTAYEQYF. The CDR3 DNA reads TGTGCCAGCAGCTTTTCCGGAACAGCCTACGAGCAGTACTTC.

This sequence joins TRBV30 and TRBJ2-1; D is undetermined. V dropped 4 bases and J dropped 8 bases, with 9 bases sitting between them. CDR3 size: 11 residues. CDR1 and CDR2 from the germline V gene are GTSNPN and SVGIG (reference sequence). CDR3 nucleotides: TGTGCCTGGAATCGGAACGATGAGCAGTTCTTC. Translating gives CAWNRNDEQFF.

For this clone: The sample has other DNA sequences that encode this CDR3 too. J is TRBJ1-1 and V is TRBV6-5; D is possibly TRBD1 (5 bases). The CDR3 runs to 14 residues. CDR1 MNHEY and CDR2 SVGAGI come from the germline V gene. Deletions cut 0 bases from V and 4 bases from J, with 9 bases between. CDR3 sequence reads: CASSYSGDGTEAFF. CDR3 sequence (DNA): TGTGCCAGCAGTTACTCAGGGGATGGCACTGAAGCTTTCTTT.

V gene TRBV7-9 combines with J gene TRBJ2-2; 11 nucleotides line up with TRBD1. After removal of 4 bases from V and 7 bases from J, the junction contained 2 bases not matched to a gene. CDR1 and CDR2 from the germline V gene are SEHNR and FQNEAQ (reference sequence). This CDR3 spans 14 amino acids. The CDR3 spells CASSSGQGDGELFF. CDR3 sequence (DNA): TGTGCCAGCAGCTCGGGACAGGGGGACGGGGAGCTGTTTTTT.

The V gene is TRBV5-1, the J gene TRBJ1-6; tentative D call: TRBD1 (5 bases). The CDR3 has 13 amino acids. V lost 2 bases and J lost 10, with 10 bases in between. CDR1 is SGHRS, CDR2 YFSETQ, per germline. CDR3 sequence reads: CASSFGTGSPLHF. CDR3 DNA sequence: TGCGCCAGCAGCTTCGGGACGGGGTCACCCCTCCACTTT.

V and J are TRBV7-9 and TRBJ2-7; D may be TRBD1 (5 bases). The length of the CDR3 is 15 residues. Trimming left V 5 bases short and J 1 base short, with 15 bases between. Germline V CDR1 and CDR2: SEHNR, FQNEAQ (reference sequence). The CDR3 loop is CASSRSQDQSYEQYF. The DNA for the CDR3 is TGTGCCAGCAGCAGATCACAGGATCAGTCCTACGAGCAGTACTTC. Full variable domain (remainder filled in from reference TRBV7-9 and TRBJ2-7): DTGVSQNPRHKITKRGQNVTFRCDPISEHNRLYWYRQTLGQGPEFLTYFQNEAQLEKSRLLSDRFSAERPKGSFSTLEIQRTEQGDSAMYLCASSRSQDQSYEQYFGPGTRLTVT.

V usage is TRBV7-9 and J usage is TRBJ1-2; D possibly corresponds to TRBD1 (6 bases). Germline CDR1 SEHNR, CDR2 FQNEAQ (reference sequence). Trimming removed 10 bases from V and 0 bases from J, with 12 bases in between. The CDR3 covers 13 residues. The CDR3 sequence is CATEDRSNYGYTF. The DNA for the CDR3 is TGTGCCACCGAGGACAGATCTAACTATGGCTACACCTTC.

This rearrangement joins TRBV18 to TRBJ2-7, with a weak D call TRBD1 (5 bases). The length of the CDR3 is 14 residues. CDR1 is KGHSH, CDR2 LQKENI, per germline. Trimming left V 0 bases short and J 7 bases short, with 13 bases between. The CDR3 here is CASSPPDIGDEQYF. In DNA form, the CDR3 reads TGTGCCAGCTCACCACCGGACATTGGAGATGAGCAGTACTTC.

The chain uses TRBV7-9 and TRBJ1-1; no definite D call. V gave up 0 bases and J gave up 0 bases, with 8 bases separating them. Germline V gene data show CDR1 as SEHNR and CDR2 as FQNEAQ (reference sequence). The CDR3 covers 15 residues. As DNA, the CDR3 is TGTGCCAGCAGCTTAGCGGGTGTTATGAACACTGAAGCTTTCTTT. It translates to CASSLAGVMNTEAFF.

The sample holds one count of this clone. The J gene is TRBJ1-5, the V gene TRBV2; no clear D gene. Germline-derived CDR1 and CDR2 are SNHLY and FYNNEI. Between the trimmed V and J ends, which lost 8 bases and 2 bases, there was a span of 16 bases. The CDR3 sequence is 15 residues long. CDR3 protein: CASDGSPEGNQPQHF. The CDR3 DNA reads as TGTGCCAGCGATGGTTCACCGGAGGGCAATCAGCCCCAGCATTTT.

The chain combines TRBV6-5 with TRBJ2-5; D call uncertain. The DNA end favors TRBJ2-7, so the J call may be wrong. The CDR3 is 13 residues long. Germline CDR1 reads MNHEY; CDR2 reads SVGAGI. As DNA, the CDR3 is TGTGCCAGCAGTTACTCGCAGTACTACGAGCAGTACTTC. Protein: CASSYSQYYEQYF.

The chain carries TRBV25-1 and TRBJ1-1; D gene uncertain. CDR3 length equals 14 residues. V lost 1 base to trimming and J lost 2 bases, with 8 bases between them. Germline CDR1 and CDR2: MGHDK and SYGVNS. CDR3 region: CASSEWAYNTEAFF. The CDR3 DNA is TGTGCCAGCAGTGAATGGGCGTATAACACTGAAGCTTTCTTT.

The chain carries TRBV7-6 and TRBJ2-2, with D hard to call. This CDR3 is 13 amino acids long. V lost 2 bases and J lost 3, with 4 bases in between. The germline CDR1 and CDR2 sequences are SGHVS and FNYEAQ. The CDR3 DNA reads TGTGCCAGCAGCTTAAGTCACACCGGGGAGCTGTTTTTT. Translated, it gives CASSLSHTGELFF.

J is TRBJ2-5 and V is TRBV9; D assignment may be TRBD1 or TRBD2 (7 bases each). CDR1 and CDR2 (germline): SGDLS, YYNGEE. This CDR3 region has 16 residues. The ends were cut back, 2 bases at V and 2 bases at J, with 16 bases in the middle. CDR3 in DNA: TGTGCCAGCAGCGTGGGCTGGGGGGGACAGCAAGAGACCCAGTACTTC. Encoded protein: CASSVGWGGQQETQYF.

The rearrangement uses TRBV19 and TRBJ2-1; D possibly uses TRBD1 or TRBD2 (5 bases each). CDR1 is LNHDA and CDR2 is SQIVND in the germline V gene (reference sequence). The V gene lost 7 bases and the J gene lost 3 bases, with 7 bases spanning the gap. This CDR3 spans 12 amino acids. CDR3 in DNA: TGTGCCAGTATTGGGGGCTACAATGAGCAGTTCTTC. Protein product: CASIGGYNEQFF.

V and J are TRBV4-3 and TRBJ2-3; TRBD1 matches 9 bases. The CDR3 is made up of 14 amino acids. Germline CDR1 is LGHNA and CDR2 is YSLEER. V was pared by 5 bases and J by 5 bases, with 5 bases of the junction left unmatched. CDR3: CASSGQGIVDTQYF. CDR3 nucleotides: TGCGCCAGCAGCGGACAGGGGATAGTAGATACGCAGTATTTT.

This rearrangement joins TRBV14 to TRBJ2-2; D is possibly TRBD1 (6 bases). The V gene's germline CDR1 is SGHDN and CDR2 FVKESK. Trimming removed 0 bases from V and 1 base from J, with 12 bases in between. The CDR3 has 17 amino acids. The CDR3 is CASSQDYRDENTGELFF. Here the CDR3 DNA reads TGTGCCAGCAGCCAAGATTACAGGGACGAGAACACCGGGGAGCTGTTTTTT. Together with reference TRBV14 and TRBJ2-2, the CDR3 gives the full variable domain: EAGVTQFPSHSVIEKGQTVTLRCDPISGHDNLYWYRRVMGKEIKFLLHFVKESKQDESGMPNNRFLAERTGGTYSTLKVQPAELEDSGVYFCASSQDYRDENTGELFFGEGSRLTVL.

The chain couples TRBV29-1 to TRBJ2-7; TRBD2 agrees at 10 bases. V gave up 6 bases and J gave up 5 bases; unmatched junction bases: 10. Germline assignment: CDR1 SQVTM and CDR2 ANQGSEA. The CDR3 consists of 14 residues. The DNA for the CDR3 is TGCAGCGTCCTACTGACTAGCGGGTTGAACGAGCAGTACTTC. This codes for CSVLLTSGLNEQYF.

The chain links TRBV7-9 to TRBJ1-6; no firm D call. The germline gives CDR1 SEHNR, CDR2 FQNEAQ (reference sequence). V lost 5 bases and J 0 bases, leaving 14 bases between the germline ends. The CDR3 runs to 17 residues. CDR3 nucleotides: TGTGCCAGCAGCATAACGACTGGGAGCTCCTATAATTCACCCCTCCACTTT. This gives the protein CASSITTGSSYNSPLHF.

Note on this clone: A far larger clone is just one base off, so this is likely a read error. The sample has other DNA sequences that encode this CDR3 too. The chain is built from TRBV6-5 and TRBJ2-2; perhaps TRBD1 as D (5 bases). Germline V lookup: CDR1 MNHEY, CDR2 SVGAGI. The CDR3 extends over 14 amino acids. The CDR3 region is CASSYLGVTGELFF. Here the CDR3 DNA reads TGTGCCAGTAGTTACCTAGGGGTCACCGGGGAGCTGTTTTTT.

This chain links TRBV6-1 with TRBJ2-7; 8 bases line up with TRBD1. Trimming at V came to 7 bases and at J to 3 bases, leaving 8 bases not matched to a gene. The CDR3 totals 14 residues. The germline gives CDR1 MNHNS, CDR2 SASEGT. CDR3 sequence: CASKAGQGLYEQYF. CDR3 DNA sequence: TGTGCCAGCAAGGCTGGACAGGGCCTCTACGAGCAGTACTTC.